Shown below are 17 T cell receptor beta chains from a single sample sequenced in a study of T cells in Graves' hyperthyroidism and ophthalmopathy. From RNA transcripts, TCR beta CDR3 regions were amplified. First-round RT-PCR targeting the TCR CDR3 was performed with the HTBI primer set. TCRdb fed the multiplex PCR reads into MiXCR, producing one record per CDR3 protein. The table has more than 500,000 distinct CDR3 sequences, 15% to 20% seen once. The sample comprised blood. These receptors were collected from a woman in her twenties or thirties with Graves' ophthalmopathy.

This clonotype came up many times. V usage is TRBV3-1 and J usage is TRBJ2-7; a weak D match, TRBD1 (6 bases). CDR3 length equals 14 residues. Germline CDR1 LGHDT, CDR2 YNNKEL (reference sequence). The ends were cut back, 4 bases at V and 4 bases at J, with 14 bases in the middle. The CDR3 loop is CASSPMDSTYEQYF. The CDR3 region has the DNA TGTGCCAGCAGCCCAATGGACAGTACGTACGAGCAGTACTTC.

This clonotype was counted between two and nine times. V is TRBV20-1 and J is TRBJ2-5, with TRBD2 matching over 7 bases. Germline V CDR1 and CDR2: DFQATT, SNEGSKA (reference sequence). V gave up 0 bases and J gave up 5 bases; unmatched junction bases: 9. The CDR3 is 15 residues long. CDR3 amino acids: CSARDLTGRVETQYF. CDR3 in DNA: TGCAGTGCTAGAGATCTTACGGGGAGGGTGGAGACCCAGTACTTC.

This clonotype was picked up many times. The chain employs TRBV2 and TRBJ2-1; D may be TRBD2 (5 bases). This CDR3 is 16 amino acids long. V was clipped by 6 bases and J by 0 bases, with 15 bases between them. Per the germline V gene, CDR1 is SNHLY and CDR2 is FYNNEI. CDR3 DNA: TGTGCCAGCAGAAAAGATGGGAGCCGCTCCTACAATGAGCAGTTCTTC. Protein product: CASRKDGSRSYNEQFF. The whole variable domain, remainder taken from reference TRBV2 and TRBJ2-1, is EPEVTQTPSHQVTQMGQEVILRCVPISNHLYFYWYRQILGQKVEFLVSFYNNEISEKSEIFDDQFSVERPDGSNFTLKIRSTKLEDSAMYFCASRKDGSRSYNEQFFGPGTRLTVL.

This clonotype has only a few counts. The chain combines TRBV7-2 with TRBJ2-5, with a weak D call TRBD1 (6 bases). The CDR3 is 13 residues long. V lost 5 bases, J lost 5 bases, and 12 bases lay in between. CDR1 is SGHTA and CDR2 is FQGNSA in the germline V gene. The CDR3 DNA follows: TGTGCCAGCAGCGACAGGATTGGGGAGACCCAGTACTTC. Its translation is CASSDRIGETQYF.

This clonotype was found a few times. This may be a read error: a much more frequent sequence differs by one nucleotide. This chain links TRBV3-1 with TRBJ1-2; no firm D call. Looked up from germline, CDR1 is LGHDT and CDR2 is YNNKEL (reference sequence). The V gene lost 0 bases and the J gene lost 13 bases, with 12 bases spanning the gap. The length of the CDR3 is 12 residues. CDR3 protein: CASSQEGGESTF. CDR3 coding DNA: TGTGCCAGCAGCCAAGAAGGAGGAGAGTCCACCTTC. The entire variable domain, with the rest obtained from reference TRBV3-1 and TRBJ1-2, is as follows: DTAVSQTPKYLVTQMGNDKSIKCEQNLGHDTMYWYKQDSKKFLKIMFSYNNKELIINETVPNRFSPKSPDKAHLNLHINSLELGDSAVYFCASSQEGGESTFGSGTRLTVV.

Many counts were recorded for this clonotype. This chain uses TRBV9 with TRBJ2-7; weak D call: TRBD1 (6 bases). V was clipped by 5 bases and J by 2 bases, with 11 bases between them. Germline V gives CDR1 SGDLS, CDR2 YYNGEE. CDR3 length: 13 amino acids. The CDR3 nucleotides read TGTGCCAGCAGTGGCAGGGGAACCTACGAGCAGTACTTC. It codes for CASSGRGTYEQYF.

This clonotype was counted ten times or more. The chain links TRBV7-2 to TRBJ1-6; 7 bases align to TRBD1. In germline, CDR1 is SGHTA, CDR2 FQGNSA. Trimming at V came to 5 bases and at J to 2 bases, leaving 3 bases not matched to a gene. There are 15 residues in the CDR3. CDR3 sequence (DNA): TGTGCCAGCAGCCTGACAGGGACCTATAATTCACCCCTCCACTTT. The encoded protein is CASSLTGTYNSPLHF.

This sequence joins TRBV4-3 and TRBJ2-1; the D is unclear. V was trimmed by 0 bases and J by 12 bases, leaving 12 bases between them. CDR3 length equals 13 residues. CDR1 is LGHNA, CDR2 YSLEER, per germline. The CDR3 sequence is CASSQERGRAQFF. The DNA for the CDR3 is TGCGCCAGCAGCCAAGAACGAGGTCGGGCGCAGTTCTTC.

In this sample, this clonotype turned up many times. The chain carries TRBV11-3 and TRBJ2-2; D is possibly TRBD1 (6 bases). This CDR3 spans 14 amino acids. CDR1 and CDR2 (germline): SGHNT, YENEEA. V gave up 2 bases and J gave up 6 bases, with 10 bases separating them. The CDR3, as DNA: TGTGCCAGCAGCTTATCAGGGGTGGCCGGGGAGCTGTTTTTT. Translation gives CASSLSGVAGELFF. Variable domain in full (rest from reference TRBV11-3 and TRBJ2-2): EAGVVQSPRYKIIEKKQPVAFWCNPISGHNTLYWYLQNLGQGPELLIRYENEEAVDDSQLPKDRFSAERLKGVDSTLKIQPAELGDSAVYLCASSLSGVAGELFFGEGSRLTVL.

This sequence joins TRBV27 and TRBJ2-7; 10 bases agree with TRBD1. The V segment lost 2 bases and the J segment 3 bases; nucleotides outside the gene matches: 7. Germline-derived CDR1 and CDR2 are MNHEY and SMNVEV (reference sequence). This CDR3 is 16 amino acids long. The CDR3 is CASSLRGDRGNYEQYF. In nucleotides, the CDR3 is TGTGCCAGCAGTTTAAGGGGGGACAGGGGTAACTACGAGCAGTACTTC.

This clonotype was recorded many times. This chain joins TRBV15 and TRBJ2-1; D is undetermined. CDR3 length: 16 residues. Germline loops: CDR1 LNHNV, CDR2 YYDKDF (reference sequence). The V end was cut by 2 bases, the J end by 0 bases, with 11 bases between. The CDR3, as DNA: TGTGCCACCAGCAGACCGAGCTGGGGCTCCTACAATGAGCAGTTCTTC. Translated: CATSRPSWGSYNEQFF.

The CDR3 sequence: CASHRTGTANYGYTF. The CDR3 DNA sequence: TGTGCCAGCCACCGAACCGGGACAGCGAACTATGGCTACACCTTC. The chain uses TRBV3-1 and TRBJ1-2; 7 bases fit TRBD1. The CDR3 is 15 amino acids. The junction had 11 bases not matched to a gene; V was cut back by 8 bases and J by 2 bases. Germline-derived CDR1 and CDR2 are LGHDT and YNNKEL (reference sequence). Using reference TRBV3-1 and TRBJ1-2 for the parts outside the CDR3, the full variable domain is DTAVSQTPKYLVTQMGNDKSIKCEQNLGHDTMYWYKQDSKKFLKIMFSYNNKELIINETVPNRFSPKSPDKAHLNLHINSLELGDSAVYFCASHRTGTANYGYTFGSGTRLTVV.

The chain recombines TRBV6-2 or TRBV6-3 with TRBJ2-6; D gene uncertain. The ends were cut back, 9 bases at V and 0 bases at J, with 15 bases in the middle. The V gene's germline CDR1 is MNHEY and CDR2 SVGEGT. The CDR3 has 16 residues. CDR3 DNA: TGTGCCAGTTCCGCTGTCAGGACCTCTGGGGCCAACGTCCTGACTTTC. Protein: CASSAVRTSGANVLTF.

Many counts were recorded for this clonotype. The gene calls are TRBV18 and TRBJ2-3; D is ambiguous. The germline gives CDR1 KGHSH, CDR2 LQKENI. Trimming took off 8 bases at V and 4 bases at J, with 10 bases between the two ends. This CDR3 spans 12 amino acids. This CDR3 reads CASSPRSDTQYF. The CDR3 nucleotides are TGTGCCAGCAGCCCCAGATCAGATACGCAGTATTTT.

The sample holds a few counts of this clonotype. CDR3 in DNA: TGTGCCAGTAGCCCCAGACAGGGGTGGTTCGATGAGCAGTTCTTC. Translated, it gives CASSPRQGWFDEQFF. The rearrangement uses TRBV19 and TRBJ2-1; 8 bases fit TRBD1. CDR3 size: 15 residues. V dropped 6 bases and J dropped 8; count of bases not matched to a gene: 12. Germline CDR1 and CDR2: LNHDA and SQIVND (reference sequence).

This clonotype was seen a handful of times. The conserved closing phenylalanine or tryptophan is absent in this CDR3, likely reflecting a read error. The chain recombines TRBV28 with TRBJ1-2; D is ambiguous. This CDR3 spans 13 amino acids. Germline CDR1 is MDHEN and CDR2 is SYDVKM. V lost 6 bases to trimming and J lost 4 bases, with 12 bases between them. The chain's CDR3 is CASSLRSPYGYTL. CDR3 in DNA: TGTGCCAGCAGCTTACGATCTCCCTATGGCTACACCCTC.

This clonotype was observed once. The rearrangement joins TRBV29-1 to TRBJ1-1; no firm D call. The germline V and J ends were trimmed by 6 bases and 0 bases, with 14 bases remaining between them. The length of the CDR3 is 14 residues. Germline values: CDR1 SQVTM, CDR2 ANQGSEA. This CDR3 is CSVPGSLVNTEAFF. DNA for the CDR3: TGCAGCGTCCCCGGAAGTCTGGTGAACACTGAAGCTTTCTTT.